This T cell receptor (beta chain) is from a study of beta chain features in type 1 diabetes. Study findings and constraints: Within each of all four CD4+ subsets, Type 1 diabetes patients had TCRB CDR3s that were moderately but significantly shorter.

The study reverse transcribed the entire isolated RNA, so it sequenced expressed TCRB transcripts. Naive, central memory and regulatory T cell samples produced a mean of around 4 million reads. TCRdb's table, derived via immunoSEQ multiplex PCR, lists solely in-frame clones and lacks some. The sample yields fewer than 350,000 clones, about 19% seen once. As regards this clone: Its antigen is still unknown.

Trimming shortened V by 0 bases and J by 1 base, and 7 bases separated the two germline ends. This CDR3 has 16 amino acids. Germline V gene lookup returns CDR1 LNHDA and CDR2 SQIVND (reference sequence). The chain employs TRBV19 and TRBJ2-6; weak D call: TRBD1 (5 bases). The receptor's source is a woman aged 18-29 years in good health. Material: naive CD4+ T cells from blood. The CDR3 loop is CASSIDSGSGANVLTF. Written as DNA, the CDR3 is TGTGCCAGTAGTATAGATTCAGGGTCTGGGGCCAACGTCCTGACTTTC.